The rows below give T cell receptor beta chains drawn from one sample of a study of T cells in Graves' hyperthyroidism and ophthalmopathy. TCRdb used MiXCR to reprocess the multiplex PCR reads, holding one entry per CDR3 protein. The table shows fewer than 600,000 distinct CDR3 sequences, with about an eighth occurring only once. The sequenced material came from blood. The source is a woman aged 18-29 years with Graves' hyperthyroidism. Both conserved end residues are part of each CDR3. The D gene is left open where the match is weak. Clone size is given for some rows only: seen once, a few or many times, or a class if the clone is expanded.

V	size	D	J	DNA	CDR3
TRBV2	many	.	TRBJ2-7	TGTGCCAGCAACGCGGACGGCCTCCGGTACGAGCAGTACTTC	CASNADGLRYEQYF
TRBV5-6	many	TRBD2	TRBJ2-5	TGTGCCAGCAGCTTGGAACTAGCGGGAGTAGAGACCCAGTACTTC	CASSLELAGVETQYF
TRBV5-8	many	.	TRBJ1-5	TGTGCCAGCAGTGTAGGGGTTCTTAGCAATCAGCCCCAGCATTTT	CASSVGVLSNQPQHF
TRBV11-2	.	.	TRBJ1-2	TGTGCCAGCGTCGGGTCAGGCATTAGGGGCTACACCTTC	CASVGSGIRGYTF
TRBV7-3	few	TRBD2	TRBJ2-1	TGTGCCAGCAGCTTAGATACTAGCGGCTCCTACAATGAGCAGTTCTTC	CASSLDTSGSYNEQFF
TRBV12-3/TRBV12-4	.	TRBD1	TRBJ2-2	TGTGCCAGCAGTTTGGCGACAGGGGGAGACGGGGAGCTGTTTTTT	CASSLATGGDGELFF
TRBV15	few	.	TRBJ2-1	TGTGCCACCAGCACACCTAGGGTAGTCGTGGATGAGCAGTTCTTC	CATSTPRVVVDEQFF
TRBV18	few	TRBD2	TRBJ2-5	TGTGCCAGCTCACCACCGGGACTAGCTTGGATCCAGTACTTC	CASSPPGLAWIQYF
TRBV12-3/TRBV12-4	.	.	TRBJ2-5	TGTGCCAGCAGTGCCCCGGGGGTGGGGCAAGAGACCCAGTACTTC	CASSAPGVGQETQYF
TRBV6-2/TRBV6-3	.	.	TRBJ2-6	TGTGCCAGCAGTTACTCGACCTTATCTAGGGCCAACGTCCTGACTTTC	CASSYSTLSRANVLTF
TRBV5-1	.	.	TRBJ2-3	TGCGCCAGCAGTTTTGGTTTTACTCACAGGGACTCCGGAGATACGCAGTATTTT	CASSFGFTHRDSGDTQYF
TRBV5-5	.	.	TRBJ1-2	TGTGCCAGCAGCCCCCGGCCCGATAACTATGGCTACACCTTC	CASSPRPDNYGYTF
TRBV20-1	.	TRBD2	TRBJ2-1	TGCAGTGCTAGACGACTAGCGGGAGTAAAAGTGCAGTTCTTC	CSARRLAGVKVQFF
TRBV6-1	many	.	TRBJ2-7	TGTGCCAGCAGTGAACCCGGGGAGCAATTCTACGAGCAGTACTTC	CASSEPGEQFYEQYF
TRBV19	many	.	TRBJ1-6	TGTGCCAGTAATCAAGGACAGACCTATAATTCACCCCTCCACTTT	CASNQGQTYNSPLHF
TRBV5-1	.	.	TRBJ1-2	TGCGCCAGCAGCTTGGCCTTGGACAGTTCGAACTATGGCTACACCTTC	CASSLALDSSNYGYTF
TRBV7-3	.	.	TRBJ2-6	TGTGCCAGCAGCCCTAGTGATTACTCTGGGGCCAACGTCCTGACTTTC	CASSPSDYSGANVLTF
TRBV2	.	.	TRBJ2-2	TGTGCCAGCAATTACGGTCCCGACACCGGGGAGCTGTTTTTT	CASNYGPDTGELFF
TRBV15	many	.	TRBJ1-5	TGTGCCACCAGCAGCATGGAGGGAGGGGCTAATCAGCCCCAGCATTTT	CATSSMEGGANQPQHF
TRBV6-5	few	TRBD2	TRBJ2-3	TGTGCCAGCAGTTCCCCGACTAGCGGGAGATCTGATACGCAGTATTTT	CASSSPTSGRSDTQYF
TRBV6-1	many	.	TRBJ1-1	TGTGCCAGCAGTGAGCAGGCCGAGAACACTGAAGCTTTCTTT	CASSEQAENTEAFF
TRBV10-3	many	.	TRBJ1-1	TGTGCCATCAGTGCTGAGAGAAACATGAACACTGAAGCTTTCTTT	CAISAERNMNTEAFF
TRBV10-3	many	.	TRBJ2-6	TGTGCCATCGGTACGGGTTGGATGCCTGGGGCCAACGTCCTGACTTTC	CAIGTGWMPGANVLTF
TRBV19	many	.	TRBJ1-1	TGTGCCAGTACCTCCGACAGTAGATGGATGATGAACACTGAAGCTTTCTTT	CASTSDSRWMMNTEAFF
TRBV5-1	many	.	TRBJ1-4	TGCGCCAGCAGCCGTCCGGGGGAAGAAAAACTGTTTTTT	CASSRPGEEKLFF
TRBV5-1	many	TRBD2	TRBJ2-3	TGCGCCAGCAGCACTAGGACTAGCGGTAGCACAGATACGCAGTATTTT	CASSTRTSGSTDTQYF
TRBV7-2	.	TRBD2	TRBJ2-1	TGTGCCAGCAGCGTAGCGGGGGCGGGGGCCTACAATGAGCAGTTCTTC	CASSVAGAGAYNEQFF
TRBV29-1	few	TRBD2	TRBJ2-2	TGCAGCGTCCGACGACTAGCGAAAAACACCGGGGAGCTGTTTTTT	CSVRRLAKNTGELFF
TRBV6-1	many	TRBD2	TRBJ2-1	TGTGCCAGCAAACAAAAGACTAGCGGGAGGGGTTACAATGAGCAGTTCTTC	CASKQKTSGRGYNEQFF
TRBV5-1	many	.	TRBJ2-7	TGCGCCAGCAGCGCCCAAGGACAGCCAACCTACGAGCAGTACTTC	CASSAQGQPTYEQYF
TRBV24-1	many	.	TRBJ2-3	TGTGCCACCAGTGTTGGAGGGATTAGCACAGATACGCAGTATTTT	CATSVGGISTDTQYF
TRBV20-1	many	.	TRBJ2-1	TGCAGTGCTAGAGATCCGGCGAGCGCCAGGAATGAGCAGTTCTTC	CSARDPASARNEQFF
TRBV12-5	.	TRBD1	TRBJ1-5	TGTGCTAGTGGTTTTTTGGGACAGGGGAGGAATCAGCCCCAGCATTTT	CASGFLGQGRNQPQHF
TRBV9	many	.	TRBJ1-2	TGTGCCAGCAGCGTAGGGTCGCCTCCGGACTATGGCTACACCTTC	CASSVGSPPDYGYTF
TRBV6-5	.	.	TRBJ1-6	TGTGCCAGCAGTTACACCGACAGTTATAATTCACCCCTCCACTTT	CASSYTDSYNSPLHF
TRBV18	.	.	TRBJ2-1	TGTGCCAGCTCACCCCGAGGGCAGTCCTACAATGAGCAGTTCTTC	CASSPRGQSYNEQFF
TRBV5-5	.	.	TRBJ1-3	TGTGCCAGCAGCCATGGAGGGGGGCCAGTTGGGTCTGGAAACACCATATATTTT	CASSHGGGPVGSGNTIYF
TRBV5-1	many	.	TRBJ2-3	TGCGCCAGCAGCCCCCGCGGCGGAGACACAGATACGCAGTATTTT	CASSPRGGDTDTQYF
TRBV4-1	many	.	TRBJ1-1	TGCGCCAGCAGCCAAGGGGGCCCGTCGAACACTGAAGCTTTCTTT	CASSQGGPSNTEAFF
TRBV12-3/TRBV12-4	.	.	TRBJ2-5	TGTGCCTCCTGGGGCGACCAAGAGACCCAGTACTTC	CASWGDQETQYF
TRBV12-3/TRBV12-4	many	TRBD1	TRBJ1-2	TGTGCCAGCAGTCAGAACAGGGGGCGAAACTATGGCTACACCTTC	CASSQNRGRNYGYTF
TRBV14	many	.	TRBJ2-5	TGTGCCAGCAGCCACGATCCCACCAGCGGGACCCAGTACTTC	CASSHDPTSGTQYF
TRBV11-2	.	.	TRBJ2-1	TGTGCCAGCAGTTCCAGCTCGGAAAATGAGCAGTTCTTC	CASSSSSENEQFF
TRBV19	many	TRBD1	TRBJ2-4	TGTGCCAGTAGTCCAATCTACTGGACAGGAAGCGGATTAGCCAAAAACATTCAGTACTTC	CASSPIYWTGSGLAKNIQYF
TRBV9	many	TRBD2	TRBJ2-5	TGTGCCAGCAGCCCAGCGGGAGGCCCACAAGAGACCCAGTACTTC	CASSPAGGPQETQYF
TRBV4-1	.	.	TRBJ2-6	TGCGCCAGCAGCCAAGGTAGGGCGACTAGAGGGGCCAACGTCCTGACTTTC	CASSQGRATRGANVLTF